A selection of T cell receptor beta chains follows, all from one sample in a study of prognosis after radiotherapy for stage I lung cancer. TCRdb passed the multiplex PCR reads through MiXCR, listing each CDR3 protein once. The data hold some 8,900 distinct CDR3 sequences, with 60% to 80% observed a single time. The input for sequencing was PBMCs, taken before or after stereotactic body radiation therapy (not recorded which). The receptors originated from a donor older than 45 with non-small cell lung cancer. CDR3s include the opening cysteine and the closing phenylalanine or tryptophan. The D gene is left open where the match is weak. Clone size is given for some rows only: seen once, a few or many times, or a class if the clone is expanded.

D gene	clone size	V gene	J gene	CDR3 protein	CDR3 DNA
TRBD2	NA	TRBV6-9	TRBJ2-2	CASSFSGSAPTWELFF	TGTGCCAGCAGTTTTAGCGGGAGTGCCCCCACCTGGGAGCTGTTTTTT
NA	NA	TRBV20-1	TRBJ2-3	CSASWTSTDTQYF	TGCAGTGCTTCGTGGACTAGCACAGATACGCAGTATTTT
NA	many	TRBV19	TRBJ2-1	CATSARYNEQFF	TGTGCCACCTCTGCCAGGTACAATGAGCAGTTCTTC
NA	many	TRBV5-1	TRBJ2-3	CANSLRQITDTQYF	TGCGCCAACAGCTTGAGACAGATCACAGATACGCAGTATTTT
NA	medium-sized	TRBV7-9	TRBJ2-7	CASSSTGPYEQYF	TGTGCCAGCAGCTCCACGGGTCCCTACGAGCAGTACTTC
NA	many	TRBV4-2	TRBJ2-3	CASSQVGRTDTQYF	TGTGCCAGCAGCCAAGTGGGTCGCACAGATACGCAGTATTTT
TRBD2	medium-sized	TRBV27	TRBJ2-2	CATLAGTNTGELFF	TGTGCCACCTTAGCGGGAACGAACACCGGGGAGCTGTTTTTT
TRBD2	medium-sized	TRBV2	TRBJ2-3	CASNPSDGRDTQYF	TGTGCCAGCAATCCCTCGGACGGGAGGGATACGCAGTATTTT
TRBD1	NA	TRBV6-2/TRBV6-3	TRBJ1-2	CASSEAYLTGAGYTF	TGTGCCAGCAGTGAAGCCTACCTGACAGGGGCGGGCTACACCTTC
NA	NA	TRBV5-1	TRBJ2-1	CASSLGGRLTYNEQFF	TGCGCCAGCAGCTTGGGGGGGCGTCTCACCTACAATGAGCAGTTCTTC
TRBD1	medium-sized	TRBV6-5	TRBJ1-1	CASSYVTGMTEAFF	TGTGCCAGCAGTTACGTGACAGGGATGACTGAAGCTTTCTTT
TRBD2	medium-sized	TRBV28	TRBJ2-7	CASSSGSEAYEQYF	TGTGCCAGCAGTAGCGGGAGTGAGGCCTACGAGCAGTACTTC
NA	NA	TRBV5-1	TRBJ2-5	CASNPHQETQYF	TGCGCCAGCAACCCCCACCAAGAGACCCAGTACTTC
TRBD2	NA	TRBV6-2/TRBV6-3	TRBJ2-1	CASSHFSSGGYNEQFF	TGTGCCAGCAGCCACTTTTCTAGCGGGGGGTACAATGAGCAGTTCTTC
NA	NA	TRBV6-1	TRBJ1-2	CASSNPLTAGYTF	TGTGCCAGCAGTAACCCATTGACTGCTGGCTACACCTTC
TRBD2	few	TRBV6-2/TRBV6-3	TRBJ2-1	CASSDSGTSEPRFF	TGTGCCAGTAGTGATTCCGGGACTAGCGAGCCCCGGTTCTTC
NA	once	TRBV20-1	TRBJ2-3	CSASEAGAALGDTQYF	TGCAGTGCTTCAGAGGCGGGGGCAGCGTTGGGAGATACGCAGTATTTT
NA	medium-sized	TRBV28	TRBJ1-1	CASQDGRSTEAFF	TGTGCCAGCCAGGACGGTAGGAGCACTGAAGCTTTCTTT
NA	medium-sized	TRBV28	TRBJ1-5	CASTLDAVGGQPQHF	TGTGCCAGCACCCTCGATGCGGTAGGGGGTCAGCCCCAGCATTTT
TRBD1	NA	TRBV2	TRBJ1-6	CASTGGKDNSPLHF	TGTGCCAGCACAGGGGGGAAGGATAATTCACCCCTCCACTTT
NA	NA	TRBV6-2/TRBV6-3	TRBJ2-3	CASSYSASGGDTQYF	TGTGCCAGCAGTTACTCTGCCAGCGGTGGAGATACGCAGTATTTT
TRBD1	few	TRBV29-1	TRBJ2-5	CSVEYDRGRSETQYF	TGCAGCGTTGAATACGACAGGGGGCGTTCAGAGACCCAGTACTTC
NA	NA	TRBV9	TRBJ1-6	CASSVKGQPGSPLHF	TGTGCCAGCAGCGTCAAGGGACAACCAGGGTCACCCCTCCACTTT
TRBD2	NA	TRBV11-2	TRBJ2-1	CASSRSGSYNEQFF	TGTGCCAGCAGCCGTAGCGGGAGTTACAATGAGCAGTTCTTC
TRBD1	NA	TRBV20-1	TRBJ1-6	CSATDPRTGDSSPLHF	TGCAGTGCAACAGACCCTCGGACAGGCGACTCTTCACCCCTCCACTTT
TRBD2	medium-sized	TRBV5-1	TRBJ2-1	CASSRGLVDWGAYNEQFF	TGCGCCAGCAGCAGGGGACTAGTGGATTGGGGAGCGTACAATGAGCAGTTCTTC
TRBD2	NA	TRBV19	TRBJ2-7	CASGTQGGRGYEQYF	TGTGCCAGTGGGACCCAGGGCGGGAGAGGGTACGAGCAGTACTTC
NA	many	TRBV14	TRBJ1-1	CASSRETPNTEAFF	TGTGCCAGCAGCCGAGAGACACCCAACACTGAAGCTTTCTTT
TRBD2	medium-sized	TRBV6-1	TRBJ2-2	CASSPKREYRELFF	TGTGCCAGCAGTCCTAAGCGGGAGTATCGGGAGCTGTTTTTT